The present TCR beta chain was sequenced within a study of T-cell memory formation after mild COVID-19. 5'RACE, which relied on constant-segment primers, yielded TCR alpha and TCR beta cDNA libraries carrying sample barcodes and UMIs. TCRdb re-called the 5' RACE reads through MiXCR, storing one row per CDR3 protein. This repertoire shows 50,000 or so distinct CDR3 sequences, roughly 9% found once; its top ten account for approximately 10%. V lost 0 bases to trimming and J lost 7 bases; unmatched junction nucleotides: 4. The CDR3 sequence is 15 residues long. Germline values: CDR1 GTSNPN, CDR2 SVGIG (reference sequence).

This sequence originates from an adult woman who had mild COVID-19 (a few samples of this study predate the infection). Cell type and time point are not known. The chain is built from TRBV30 and TRBJ2-2; 11 nucleotides line up with TRBD2. Material: PBMCs or a T cell subset sorted from them (not recorded which). CDR3 loop: CAWSVRGLAVGELFF. DNA of the CDR3: TGTGCCTGGAGTGTACGGGGACTAGCGGTCGGGGAGCTGTTTTTT.